This T cell receptor beta chain is drawn from a study of OX40 agonist ivuxolimab in advanced cancers. Broadly, across the study: Ivuxolimab was an agonistic, fully human IgG2 monoclonal antibody directed against OX40 (CD134), a costimulatory receptor. The dose-escalation cohort was approximately 83% male with a mean age of approximately 59 years, ranging from roughly 23 to 79. Three dose-escalation patients achieved partial responses, one with hepatocellular carcinoma and two with cutaneous melanoma. Peripheral TCRbeta sequencing was intended to test whether TCR sequence diversity was altered and clonal T-cell expansion was caused by ivuxolimab. Patients were allowed to have had prior anti-PD-1, anti-PD-L1 or anti-CTLA-4 therapy, and 30% to 40% of the dose-escalation patients had been treated with checkpoint inhibitors. The paper reports the monotherapy dose-escalation portion (N ≈ 50 patients) of the phase I ivuxolimab trial. Of the approximately 54 dose-escalation patients, hepatocellular carcinoma was present in 19, melanoma in about 15, renal cell carcinoma in 9 and head and neck cancer in 9. Intravenous ivuxolimab was administered to patients every 2 weeks at six dose levels: 0.01, 0.1, 0.3, 1.5, 3 and 10 mg/kg. Study-wide conclusions, independent of this receptor: After ivuxolimab, more expanded clones were found on average in CD8+ T cells than in CD4+ T cells. The antigen specificity of the peripheral T cells that underwent clonal expansion was not determined. At doses of 0.1 to 3.0 mg/kg, clonal expansion of both CD4+ and CD8+ T cells in blood was seen between baseline and week 6. In the 0.1-3.0 mg/kg groups, partial responders had among the lowest normalized peripheral clonal expansion, particularly in CD8+ T cells. Low levels of normalized T-cell clonal expansion were also seen in some patients who did not respond.

About this clone: The antigen it recognizes is unknown. The input lacks base qualities; no much larger clone sits a single base away.

The trial excluded patients who had a history of autoimmune disease or who were on systemic immunosuppression. Peripheral blood for TCR sequencing was collected from all dose cohorts at baseline, on cycle 4 day 1, and on cycle 7 day 1. The samples were drawn from a first-in-human, open-label, multicenter phase I dose-escalation trial of ivuxolimab. The trial enrolled adults with locally advanced or metastatic head and neck squamous cell, hepatocellular, melanoma or renal cell carcinoma. Before TCR sequencing, CD4+ T cells and CD8+ T cells were sorted from peripheral blood as separate populations. CDR1 and CDR2, looked up from the germline V gene (reference sequence), are MNHEY and SMNVEV. At the junction V is shortened by 10 bases and J by 3 bases, with 15 bases in between. From the cysteine through the phenylalanine, the CDR3 covers 13 amino acids. Only the CDR3 portion is preserved as DNA: 39 bases, with reading frame beginning at the first base.

To sequence the TCRbeta CDR3 region, genomic DNA was isolated from the sorted cells. The immunoSEQ Assay was used for sequencing of TCRbeta CDR3 regions. The source is immuneACCESS, and TCRdb retained only in-frame sequences with V and J called. Part of the clones is not carried over; for the studies checked, unresolved V genes explain less than half of this, and the remainder is unexplained. The table for this sample lists about 58,000 clones; 80% to 90% of them were counted only once. Clones ranked in the top ten supply under 0.8% of the sample. Here the sequenced sample was CD4+ or CD8+ T cells sorted from blood, taken in a trial of the OX40 agonist ivuxolimab. The sequence is built from TRBV27 and TRBJ1-2; the D gene remains uncertain. The receptor comes from an adult with an advanced solid tumor such as melanoma, head and neck, liver or kidney cancer. In nucleotides, the sequence is TGTGCCACCAGAGAGGCCGGAGACTATGGCTACACCTTC. Its product reads: CATREAGDYGYTF.